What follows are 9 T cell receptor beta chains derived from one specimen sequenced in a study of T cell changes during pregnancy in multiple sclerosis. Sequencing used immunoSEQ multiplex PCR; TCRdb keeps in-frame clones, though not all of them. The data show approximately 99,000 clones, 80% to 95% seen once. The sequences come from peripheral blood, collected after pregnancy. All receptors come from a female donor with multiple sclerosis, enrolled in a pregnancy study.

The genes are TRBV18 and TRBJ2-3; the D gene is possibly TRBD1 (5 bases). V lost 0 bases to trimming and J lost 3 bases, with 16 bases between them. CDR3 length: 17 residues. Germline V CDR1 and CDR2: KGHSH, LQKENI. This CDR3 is CASSPPLGRDRTDTQYF. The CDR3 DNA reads TGTGCCAGCTCACCACCGCTTGGCAGGGATAGGACAGATACGCAGTATTTT.

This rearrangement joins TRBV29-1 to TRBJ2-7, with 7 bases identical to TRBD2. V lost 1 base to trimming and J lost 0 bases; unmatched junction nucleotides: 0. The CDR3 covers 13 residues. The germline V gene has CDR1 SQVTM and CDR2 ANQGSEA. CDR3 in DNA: TGCAGCGTTGAAGGGGACTACTCCTACGAGCAGTACTTC. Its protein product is CSVEGDYSYEQYF.

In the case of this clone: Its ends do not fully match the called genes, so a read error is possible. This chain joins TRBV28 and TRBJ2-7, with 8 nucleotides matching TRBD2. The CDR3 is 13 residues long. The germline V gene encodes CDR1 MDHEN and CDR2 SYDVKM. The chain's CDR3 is CASNPGLGYVQYF. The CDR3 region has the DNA TGTGCCAGCAATCCGGGACTAGGATACGTGCAGTACTTC.

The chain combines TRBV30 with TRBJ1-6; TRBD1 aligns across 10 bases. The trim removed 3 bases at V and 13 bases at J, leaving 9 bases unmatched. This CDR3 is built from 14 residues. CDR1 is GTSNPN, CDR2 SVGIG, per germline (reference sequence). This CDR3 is CAWRTTGGVFPLHF. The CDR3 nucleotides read TGTGCCTGGAGGACGACAGGGGGCGTTTTCCCCCTCCACTTT.

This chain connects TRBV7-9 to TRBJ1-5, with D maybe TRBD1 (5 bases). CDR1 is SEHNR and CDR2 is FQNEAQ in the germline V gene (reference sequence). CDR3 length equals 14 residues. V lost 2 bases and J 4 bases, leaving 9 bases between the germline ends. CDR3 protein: CASSLQGNNQPQHF. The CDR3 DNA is TGTGCCAGCAGCTTACAGGGTAATAATCAGCCCCAGCATTTT.

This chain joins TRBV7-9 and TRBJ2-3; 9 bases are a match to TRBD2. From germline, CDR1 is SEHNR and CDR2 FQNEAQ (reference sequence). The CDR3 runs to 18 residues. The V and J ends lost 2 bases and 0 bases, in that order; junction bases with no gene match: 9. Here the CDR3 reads CASSLNPGLAGSTDTQYF. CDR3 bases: TGTGCCAGCAGCTTAAACCCTGGGCTAGCGGGAAGCACAGATACGCAGTATTTT. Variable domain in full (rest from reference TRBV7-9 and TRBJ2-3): DTGVSQNPRHKITKRGQNVTFRCDPISEHNRLYWYRQTLGQGPEFLTYFQNEAQLEKSRLLSDRFSAERPKGSFSTLEIQRTEQGDSAMYLCASSLNPGLAGSTDTQYFGPGTRLTVL.

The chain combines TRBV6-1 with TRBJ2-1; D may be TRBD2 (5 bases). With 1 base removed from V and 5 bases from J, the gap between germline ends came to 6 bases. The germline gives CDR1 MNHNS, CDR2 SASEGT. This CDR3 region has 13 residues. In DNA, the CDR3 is TGTGCCAGCAGTGAAGGACTAAACAATGAGCAGTTCTTC. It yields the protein CASSEGLNNEQFF.

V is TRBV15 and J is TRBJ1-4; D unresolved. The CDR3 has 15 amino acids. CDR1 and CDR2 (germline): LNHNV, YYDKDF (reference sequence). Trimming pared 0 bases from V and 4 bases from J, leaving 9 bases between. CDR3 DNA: TGTGCCACCAGCAGAGAGAGGAGAGATAATGAAAAACTGTTTTTT. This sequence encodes CATSRERRDNEKLFF.

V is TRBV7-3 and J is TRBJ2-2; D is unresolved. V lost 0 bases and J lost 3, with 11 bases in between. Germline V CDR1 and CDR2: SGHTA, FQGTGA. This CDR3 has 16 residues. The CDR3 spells CASSLTGQPHTGELFF. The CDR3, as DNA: TGTGCCAGCAGCTTAACGGGCCAGCCCCACACCGGGGAGCTGTTTTTT. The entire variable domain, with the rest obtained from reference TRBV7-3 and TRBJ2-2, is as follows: GAGVSQTPSNKVTEKGKYVELRCDPISGHTALYWYRQSLGQGPEFLIYFQGTGAADDSGLPNDRFFAVRPEGSVSTLKIQRTERGDSAVYLCASSLTGQPHTGELFFGEGSRLTVL.